The rows below give T cell receptor beta chains drawn from one sample of a study of blood T cells in healthy people across ages. MiXCR, applied by TCRdb to the 5' RACE reads, yields one record per CDR3 protein. The sample gives approximately 1.5 million distinct CDR3 sequences, 34% of which show up once; 10% to 12% is in the top ten. The specimen was blood. The origin of the receptors is a woman between 25 and 40 years old in good health. Both conserved end residues are trimmed from each CDR3. Fields, in order: clone size, V gene, CDR3 protein. Not all rows give a size; the values are once, few, many and, for expanded clones, a class.

abundance: -; v_gene: TRBV7-9; CDR3aa: ASRPPDRDPGYT
abundance: -; v_gene: TRBV5-1; CDR3aa: ASSFKTGNTEAF
abundance: few; v_gene: TRBV7-9; CDR3aa: ASSLTGGAVDTQY
abundance: -; v_gene: TRBV2; CDR3aa: ASSLGGDWYSNQPQH
abundance: few; v_gene: TRBV20-1; CDR3aa: RARGTPLYQY
abundance: -; v_gene: TRBV28; CDR3aa: ASSLYSSGRVADTQY
abundance: -; v_gene: TRBV10-3; CDR3aa: AISEGPIYEQY
abundance: many; v_gene: TRBV10-3; CDR3aa: AISDWGTGGVETQY
abundance: few; v_gene: TRBV4-1; CDR3aa: ASSDYTGELF
abundance: few; v_gene: TRBV5-5; CDR3aa: ASSLGPDKGGKLF
abundance: many; v_gene: TRBV20-1; CDR3aa: SASTIVAGLQETQY
abundance: many; v_gene: TRBV20-1; CDR3aa: GQGITDTQY
abundance: -; v_gene: TRBV7-8; CDR3aa: ASNPGGDQETQY
abundance: -; v_gene: TRBV9; CDR3aa: ASSVEGQGSEQY
abundance: -; v_gene: TRBV11-2; CDR3aa: ASTLSIREQY
abundance: many; v_gene: TRBV7-6; CDR3aa: ASSFGTGDEQY
abundance: -; v_gene: TRBV7-9; CDR3aa: ASSSLWGVGNDTQY